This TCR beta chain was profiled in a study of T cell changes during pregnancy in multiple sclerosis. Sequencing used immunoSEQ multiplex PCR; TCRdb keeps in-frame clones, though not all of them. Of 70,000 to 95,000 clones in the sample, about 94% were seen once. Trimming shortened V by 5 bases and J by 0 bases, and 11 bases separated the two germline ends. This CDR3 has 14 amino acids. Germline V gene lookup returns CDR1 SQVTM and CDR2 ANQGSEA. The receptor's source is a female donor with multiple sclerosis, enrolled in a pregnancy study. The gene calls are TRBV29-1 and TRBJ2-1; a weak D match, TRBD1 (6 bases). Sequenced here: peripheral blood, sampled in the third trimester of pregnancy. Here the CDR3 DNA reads TGCAGCGTTCAGGGGCAGGTCTCCTACAATGAGCAGTTCTTC. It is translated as CSVQGQVSYNEQFF.